One sample yielded the 9 T cell receptor beta chains listed below, sequenced in a study of cytomegalovirus exposure and HLA in healthy donors. PCR used 60 Vbeta primers and 13 Jbeta primers. Repertoires were generated with immunoSEQ multiplex PCR, while TCRdb's copy carries only in-frame clones and drops some. Here the sample spans roughly 150,000 clones, nearly 80% being singletons. Source material: PBMCs. These receptors came from a woman aged 35 to 49 in good health and CMV-seronegative.

In nucleotides, the CDR3 is TGTGCCAGCAGTTCCCGACAGGGCACTGAAGCTTTCTTT. Translated: CASSSRQGTEAFF. The J gene is TRBJ1-1, the V gene TRBV27, with 7 bases fitting TRBD1. Looked up from germline, CDR1 is MNHEY and CDR2 is SMNVEV (reference sequence). This CDR3 has 13 amino acids. The ends lost 4 bases at V and 4 bases at J; junction bases unmatched: 3.

The chain employs TRBV27 and TRBJ1-1; no clear D. The germline V gene encodes CDR1 MNHEY and CDR2 SMNVEV (reference sequence). Trimming removed 1 base at V and 3 bases at J, with 6 bases between. CDR3 length equals 13 residues. The CDR3 sequence is CASSLFADTEAFF. The CDR3 DNA is TGTGCCAGCAGTTTATTTGCGGACACTGAAGCTTTCTTT.

The chain links TRBV15 to TRBJ1-5; 7 bases are a match to TRBD1. The CDR3 contains 13 residues. In germline, CDR1 is LNHNV, CDR2 YYDKDF (reference sequence). V shed 0 bases and J 12 bases; nucleotides not matched to a gene: 5. The chain's CDR3 is CATSRDPGDSQHF. Written as DNA, the CDR3 is TGTGCCACCAGCAGAGATCCGGGGGACAGCCAGCATTTT. Full variable domain (rest looked up from reference TRBV15 and TRBJ1-5): DAMVIQNPRYQVTQFGKPVTLSCSQTLNHNVMYWYQQKSSQAPKLLFHYYDKDFNNEADTPDNFQSRRPNTSFCFLDIRSPGLGDTAMYLCATSRDPGDSQHFGDGTRLSIL.

The chain combines TRBV6-5 with TRBJ2-1; the D gene is possibly TRBD2 (5 bases). Trimming shortened V by 4 bases and J by 7 bases, and 17 bases separated the two germline ends. This CDR3 comprises 15 residues. The germline gives CDR1 MNHEY, CDR2 SVGAGI. As DNA, the CDR3 is TGTGCCAGCAGTTTCAGACTACCGTCCGGGAATGAGCAGTTCTTC. It yields the protein CASSFRLPSGNEQFF.

With regard to this clone: At one of its ends the junction is not consistent with the germline gene, which may arise from a read error. V is TRBV25-1 and J is TRBJ2-6, with D possibly being TRBD1 (5 bases). CDR1 and CDR2 (germline): MGHDK, SYGVNS. This CDR3 region has 15 residues. The CDR3 reads CASMKQSVGANGLTF. The CDR3 nucleotides read TGTGCCAGCATGAAGCAGTCTGTTGGGGCCAACGGCCTGACTTTC.

The CDR3 protein is CASSSPGGGGYTF. DNA for the CDR3: TGTGCCAGCAGTTCGCCTGGGGGGGGTGGCTACACCTTC. The rearrangement uses TRBV6-6 and TRBJ1-2; possible D gene TRBD1, 5 bases. This CDR3 comprises 13 residues. Germline assignment: CDR1 MNHNY and CDR2 SVGAGI (reference sequence). Trimming left V 4 bases short and J 7 bases short, with 13 bases between.

This clone was seen a single time. The V gene is TRBV25-1, the J gene TRBJ2-1; 8 bases align to TRBD1. V shed 3 bases and J 8 bases; nucleotides not matched to a gene: 12. From germline, CDR1 is MGHDK and CDR2 SYGVNS. The CDR3 length is 16 residues. CDR3 sequence (DNA): TGTGCCAGCAGTGACCCGGACAGGGTGTACTTGGATGAGCAGTTCTTC. It yields the protein CASSDPDRVYLDEQFF.

This chain joins TRBV15 and TRBJ2-7, with TRBD2 as a possible D gene (5 bases). Germline V gene data show CDR1 as LNHNV and CDR2 as YYDKDF (reference sequence). The germline V and J ends were trimmed by 1 base and 7 bases, with 11 bases remaining between them. The CDR3 has 13 residues. The CDR3 region has the DNA TGTGCCACCAGCAGAGGACTATTGAGGGAGCAGTACTTC. It specifies CATSRGLLREQYF.

The V and J genes are TRBV19 and TRBJ2-1, with 8 bases identical to TRBD1. In germline, CDR1 is LNHDA, CDR2 SQIVND (reference sequence). The CDR3 spans 15 residues. The V segment lost 2 bases and the J segment 5 bases; nucleotides outside the gene matches: 5. For the CDR3, the DNA is TGTGCCAGTAGTATATGGGACAGGCGCGACAATGAGCAGTTCTTC. It yields the protein CASSIWDRRDNEQFF.